These 19 T cell receptor beta chains originate from one sample sequenced in a study of T cell responses to AZD1222 COVID-19 vaccine. Data came from immunoSEQ multiplex PCR; TCRdb stores just in-frame clones and leaves some out. The table lists about 93,000 clones, roughly 86% of them singletons. The sample here was peripheral blood, taken on day 0 of MenACWY control vaccination. Source of these receptors: an adult in good health.

The V and J genes are TRBV5-5 and TRBJ1-2; TRBD1 matches at 10 bases. CDR1 and CDR2 (germline): SGHKS, YYEKEE (reference sequence). This CDR3 region has 15 residues. J was trimmed by 4 bases and V by 0 bases; bases with no gene match: 3. The CDR3 protein is CASSLGDRGFYGYTF. The DNA of the CDR3 is TGTGCCAGCAGCTTGGGGGACAGGGGTTTCTATGGCTACACCTTC.

The table lists this clone with a count of one. The chain couples TRBV6-5 to TRBJ1-4; 7 nucleotides match TRBD1. Trimming at V came to 0 bases and at J to 4 bases, leaving 5 bases not matched to a gene. Germline V lookup: CDR1 MNHEY, CDR2 SVGAGI. The CDR3 loop spans 16 amino acids. The CDR3 is CASSYSGGTVNEKLFF. In DNA form, the CDR3 reads TGTGCCAGCAGTTACTCTGGGGGGACAGTTAATGAAAAACTGTTTTTT.

This sequence joins TRBV6-6 and TRBJ1-5; D unresolved. The CDR3 loop spans 16 amino acids. V lost 8 bases and J 0 bases, leaving 17 bases between the germline ends. Germline CDR1 MNHNY, CDR2 SVGAGI (reference sequence). CDR3 amino acids: CASQVTPRTSNQPQHF. As DNA, the CDR3 is TGTGCCAGCCAAGTTACCCCCCGGACTAGCAATCAGCCCCAGCATTTT.

V is TRBV4-3 and J is TRBJ2-1; the D is unclear. Per germline, CDR1 LGHNA and CDR2 YSLEER. The CDR3 loop spans 15 amino acids. Trimming pared 4 bases from V and 4 bases from J, leaving 14 bases between. The CDR3 sequence: CASSLDGSQYNEQFF. In nucleotides, the CDR3 is TGCGCCAGCAGCCTTGACGGTAGCCAATACAATGAGCAGTTCTTC.

The V and J genes are TRBV19 and TRBJ1-2; the D gene is possibly TRBD1 (5 bases). The CDR3 is made up of 15 amino acids. V lost 3 bases and J 7 bases, leaving 18 bases between the germline ends. In germline, CDR1 is LNHDA, CDR2 SQIVND (reference sequence). The CDR3 region is CASSMRAGSESGYTF. The CDR3 DNA reads as TGTGCCAGTAGTATGAGGGCAGGGTCGGAAAGTGGCTACACCTTC.

This chain links TRBV12-3 or TRBV12-4 with TRBJ2-5, with TRBD1 identical over 8 bases. The length of the CDR3 is 13 residues. V was clipped by 5 bases and J by 5 bases; unmatched bases: 4. The CDR3 region is CASSNRGFETQYF. The CDR3 DNA follows: TGTGCCAGCAGTAACAGGGGGTTTGAGACCCAGTACTTC.

The V call is TRBV9, the J call TRBJ2-3; 9 bases line up with TRBD2. J was trimmed by 0 bases and V by 1 base; bases with no gene match: 6. The germline gives CDR1 SGDLS, CDR2 YYNGEE. The CDR3 has 17 residues. The DNA for the CDR3 is TGTGCCAGCAGCGTAAAGAGCGGGGGGCCTAGCACAGATACGCAGTATTTT. It is translated as CASSVKSGGPSTDTQYF.

The V gene is TRBV19, the J gene TRBJ1-2, with D uncertain. Germline assignment: CDR1 LNHDA and CDR2 SQIVND (reference sequence). The CDR3 consists of 13 residues. V was pared by 10 bases and J by 0 bases, with 12 bases between. This chain's CDR3 is CATISGANYGYTF. CDR3 nucleotides: TGTGCCACGATCAGCGGGGCTAACTATGGCTACACCTTC.

The chain combines TRBV3-1 (or the pseudogene TRBV3-2) with TRBJ1-5; D perhaps matches TRBD1 (6 bases). CDR1 and CDR2 (germline): LGHDT, YNNKEL (reference sequence). CDR3 size: 13 residues. V gave up 6 bases and J gave up 5 bases, with 11 bases separating them. The chain's CDR3 is CASRAGQDQPQHF. The CDR3 DNA is TGTGCCAGCAGAGCGGGACAAGATCAGCCCCAGCATTTT.

The J gene is TRBJ1-4, the V gene TRBV7-8; no reliable D call. This CDR3 has 11 residues. Germline-derived CDR1 and CDR2 are SGHVS and FQNEAQ. The V end lost 2 bases, the J end lost 11 bases, and 6 bases lay between the germline ends. DNA of the CDR3: TGTGCCAGCAGCTTATTCGGGAAACTGTTTTTT. Its translation is CASSLFGKLFF.

V gene TRBV9 combines with J gene TRBJ2-1, with no clear D. CDR3 size: 13 residues. Trimming cost V 4 bases and J 7 bases, with 12 bases left between them. The germline gives CDR1 SGDLS, CDR2 YYNGEE. The CDR3 spells CASSPPGGNEQFF. The CDR3 DNA reads as TGTGCCAGCAGCCCGCCAGGTGGGAATGAGCAGTTCTTC.

For the CDR3, the DNA is TGCAGTGCTAGCAGGGATGAAAAACTGTTTTTT. Amino acid sequence: CSASRDEKLFF. The genes are TRBV20-1 and TRBJ1-4, with D possibly matching TRBD1 (5 bases). The V gene lost 3 bases and the J gene lost 6 bases, with 5 bases spanning the gap. This CDR3 has 11 amino acids. Looked up from germline, CDR1 is DFQATT and CDR2 is SNEGSKA (reference sequence).

In this sample, this clone turned up once. This chain uses TRBV10-3 with TRBJ1-1; D not resolved. CDR1 and CDR2 from the germline V gene are ENHRY and SYGVKD. The CDR3 extends over 13 amino acids. Trimming pared 5 bases from V and 3 bases from J, leaving 10 bases between. The CDR3 loop is CAISKNEDTEAFF. Written as DNA, the CDR3 is TGTGCCATCAGTAAAAACGAAGACACTGAAGCTTTCTTT.

The chain recombines TRBV2 with TRBJ1-1; tentatively, D is TRBD1 (5 bases). The germline V and J ends were trimmed by 11 bases and 4 bases, with 20 bases remaining between them. Germline-derived CDR1 and CDR2 are SNHLY and FYNNEI. There are 14 residues in the CDR3. CDR3 nucleotides: TGTGCCGGCTTACCCAGGGTAACATCCACTGAAGCTTTCTTT. This translates into CAGLPRVTSTEAFF.

This sequence joins TRBV24-1 and TRBJ2-3; possible D gene TRBD2, 6 bases. This CDR3 is 17 amino acids long. The germline V and J ends were trimmed by 4 bases and 2 bases, with 18 bases remaining between them. CDR1 is KGHDR and CDR2 is SFDVKD in the germline V gene. In nucleotides, the CDR3 is TGTGCCACCAGTGACCCCTATGGGGGGATTTACACAGATACGCAGTATTTT. This codes for CATSDPYGGIYTDTQYF.

CDR3 loop: CASSPGVVATNEKLFF. CDR3 DNA: TGTGCCAGCAGCCCAGGGGTGGTTGCAACTAATGAAAAACTGTTTTTT. This sequence joins TRBV5-5 and TRBJ1-4, with D possibly TRBD1 on 6 matching bases. Per germline, CDR1 SGHKS and CDR2 YYEKEE (reference sequence). V gave up 4 bases and J gave up 0 bases, with 13 bases separating them. The CDR3 totals 16 residues. Using reference TRBV5-5 and TRBJ1-4 for the parts outside the CDR3, the full variable domain is DAGVTQSPTHLIKTRGQQVTLRCSPISGHKSVSWYQQVLGQGPQFIFQYYEKEERGRGNFPDRFSARQFPNYSSELNVNALLLGDSALYLCASSPGVVATNEKLFFGSGTQLSVL.

The rearrangement uses TRBV19 and TRBJ2-3, with TRBD2 matching over 12 bases. The V gene's germline CDR1 is LNHDA and CDR2 SQIVND (reference sequence). V was pared by 6 bases and J by 5 bases, with 6 bases of the junction left unmatched. The CDR3 sequence is 15 residues long. Here the CDR3 DNA reads TGTGCCAGTAGGGCTAGCGGGGGGGCCAAAGATACGCAGTATTTT. As protein: CASRASGGAKDTQYF.

In its sample, this clone was seen once. This sequence joins TRBV30 and TRBJ1-4; the match to TRBD1 covers 7 bases. After removal of 3 bases from V and 0 bases from J, the junction contained 4 bases not matched to a gene. Germline V gene lookup returns CDR1 GTSNPN and CDR2 SVGIG (reference sequence). The CDR3 contains 15 residues. The CDR3 DNA reads TGTGCCTGGAGACAGGGGACCGCAACTAATGAAAAACTGTTTTTT. This translates into CAWRQGTATNEKLFF.

The genes are TRBV18 and TRBJ2-4; 9 bases agree with TRBD1. J gave up 3 bases and V 6 bases, and 12 bases lay outside the gene matches. Germline loops: CDR1 KGHSH, CDR2 LQKENI. CDR3 length: 17 residues. The CDR3 region has the DNA TGTGCCAGCTCCCCTGGACAGGGGACCTCTATCAAAAACATTCAGTACTTC. Its protein product is CASSPGQGTSIKNIQYF.